Shown below are 22 T cell receptor beta chains from a single sample sequenced in a study of OX40 agonist ivuxolimab in advanced cancers. Sequencing used immunoSEQ multiplex PCR; TCRdb keeps in-frame clones, though not all of them. The sample includes tens of thousands of clones, over 80% of them seen just once. The sequencing here drew on CD4+ or CD8+ T cells sorted from blood, taken in a trial of the OX40 agonist ivuxolimab. The receptor set was obtained from an adult with an advanced solid tumor such as melanoma, head and neck, liver or kidney cancer.

This sequence joins TRBV27 and TRBJ2-7; D may be TRBD2 (5 bases). CDR1 MNHEY and CDR2 SMNVEV come from the germline V gene (reference sequence). This CDR3 comprises 15 residues. The V end was cut by 8 bases, the J end by 0 bases, with 17 bases between. The CDR3 nucleotides are TGTGCCAGCGGTGAGACCGGGGTCTACTCCTACGAGCAGTACTTC. Encoded protein: CASGETGVYSYEQYF.

This rearrangement joins TRBV10-3 to TRBJ2-3, with D perhaps TRBD2 (6 bases). Germline values: CDR1 ENHRY, CDR2 SYGVKD. Trimming pared 3 bases from V and 1 base from J, leaving 17 bases between. The CDR3 extends over 17 amino acids. CDR3 DNA: TGTGCCATCAGTGAAACCCTGACTAGGAGAGGCACAGATACGCAGTATTTT. Its protein is CAISETLTRRGTDTQYF.

The chain recombines TRBV9 with TRBJ1-1; tentative D call: TRBD1 (6 bases). The CDR3 has 15 amino acids. V gave up 3 bases and J gave up 3 bases, with 15 bases separating them. Germline CDR1 reads SGDLS; CDR2 reads YYNGEE. CDR3 loop: CASSAGGRWDTEAFF. CDR3 sequence (DNA): TGTGCCAGCAGCGCTGGGGGCAGATGGGACACTGAAGCTTTCTTT.

This clone was seen just once. The CDR3 spells CASSDGGPQGAGYGYTF. CDR3 nucleotides: TGTGCCAGCAGTGATGGGGGACCCCAGGGGGCCGGCTATGGCTACACCTTC. V and J are TRBV2 and TRBJ1-2, with 8 positions matching TRBD1. CDR3 size: 17 residues. The V and J ends lost 3 bases and 4 bases, in that order; junction bases with no gene match: 13. Looked up from germline, CDR1 is SNHLY and CDR2 is FYNNEI.

The V gene is TRBV25-1, the J gene TRBJ2-2; D is unresolved. The V gene lost 2 bases and the J gene lost 1 base, with 14 bases spanning the gap. The CDR3 totals 17 residues. Germline CDR1 reads MGHDK; CDR2 reads SYGVNS. The CDR3 nucleotides are TGTGCCAGCAGTGAAACAACCCTGGCAGGGAACACCGGGGAGCTGTTTTTT. Its translation: CASSETTLAGNTGELFF.

The chain couples TRBV2 to TRBJ2-7, with TRBD1 matching 9 bases. V trimming: 9 bases; J trimming: 8 bases; junction bases outside the gene matches: 5. The CDR3 extends over 11 amino acids. CDR1 SNHLY and CDR2 FYNNEI come from the germline V gene. The CDR3 DNA is TGTGCCAGTCAGGGACAGGGTCAGCAGTACTTC. Protein product: CASQGQGQQYF. Based on the CDR3 plus reference TRBV2 and TRBJ2-7, the full variable domain is EPEVTQTPSHQVTQMGQEVILRCVPISNHLYFYWYRQILGQKVEFLVSFYNNEISEKSEIFDDQFSVERPDGSNFTLKIRSTKLEDSAMYFCASQGQGQQYFGPGTRLTVT.

This chain links TRBV7-4 with TRBJ1-3; D ambiguous. The CDR3 is 16 amino acids. Germline values: CDR1 SGHVT, CDR2 SQSDAQ. The V gene lost 4 bases and the J gene lost 0 bases, with 13 bases spanning the gap. CDR3 nucleotide sequence: TGTGCCAGCAGCTACCTAGGACCTTTCTCTGGAAACACCATATATTTT. Protein product: CASSYLGPFSGNTIYF. Drawing the rest from reference TRBV7-4 and TRBJ1-3, the complete variable domain is GAGVSQSPRYKVAKRGRDVALRCDSISGHVTLYWYRQTLGQGSEVLTYSQSDAQRDKSGRPSGRFSAERPERSVSTLKIQRTEQGDSAVYLCASSYLGPFSGNTIYFGEGSWLTVV.

V is TRBV4-1 and J is TRBJ1-5; 11 bases fit TRBD1. With 3 bases clipped from V and 5 bases from J, the junction kept 9 bases outside the gene matches. CDR1 and CDR2 from the germline V gene are MGHRA and YSYEKL. This CDR3 is 17 amino acids long. In DNA form, the CDR3 reads TGCGCCAGCAGCCACCCAGGGGGACAGGGGGACTATCAGCCCCAGCATTTT. This gives the protein CASSHPGGQGDYQPQHF.

The V and J genes are TRBV9 and TRBJ2-1, with a possible D match to TRBD1 (6 bases). The CDR3 totals 15 residues. Trimming pared 2 bases from V and 7 bases from J, leaving 16 bases between. Germline V CDR1 and CDR2: SGDLS, YYNGEE. The DNA for the CDR3 is TGTGCCAGCAGCGTGAGCACGGGACACGATAATGAGCAGTTCTTC. It codes for CASSVSTGHDNEQFF.

The genes are TRBV9 and TRBJ2-3; 9 bases are shared with TRBD1. Germline values: CDR1 SGDLS, CDR2 YYNGEE. CDR3 length equals 15 residues. Trimming took 4 bases from V and 4 from J; bases not matched to a gene: 7. DNA for the CDR3: TGTGCCAGCAGCTTCTGGGACAGGGATGCAGATACGCAGTATTTT. It yields the protein CASSFWDRDADTQYF.

The chain uses TRBV6-5 and TRBJ2-3, with a tentative D call TRBD2 (7 bases). The CDR3 spans 15 residues. Trimming took 1 base from V and 1 from J, leaving 9 bases between them. Germline lookup yields CDR1 MNHEY and CDR2 SVGAGI. The CDR3 protein is CASSYWGGGTDTQYF. In DNA form, the CDR3 reads TGTGCCAGCAGTTACTGGGGGGGCGGCACAGATACGCAGTATTTT.

This chain links TRBV7-9 with TRBJ1-2; a weak D match, TRBD1 (5 bases). From germline, CDR1 is SEHNR and CDR2 FQNEAQ (reference sequence). The CDR3 has 15 residues. The V gene lost 2 bases and the J gene lost 5 bases, with 15 bases spanning the gap. This CDR3 reads CASSLNYDSLYGYTF. CDR3 nucleotides: TGTGCCAGCAGCTTAAATTATGACAGCTTATATGGCTACACCTTC.

The chain uses TRBV4-3 and TRBJ2-5, with D possibly matching TRBD2 (6 bases). The CDR3 totals 15 residues. Germline lookup yields CDR1 LGHNA and CDR2 YSLEER. Deletions cut 1 base from V and 4 bases from J, with 13 bases between. The DNA for the CDR3 is TGCGCCAGCAGCCAAGTGGGGGTGGGGGGAGAGACCCAGTACTTC. Translated, it gives CASSQVGVGGETQYF.

The chain has TRBV18 and TRBJ1-4; D is undetermined. V lost 3 bases and J lost 4, with 6 bases in between. The CDR3 has 13 amino acids. Germline-derived CDR1 and CDR2 are KGHSH and LQKENI. The CDR3 sequence is CASSPPGNEKLFF. The CDR3 coding sequence is TGTGCCAGCTCACCCCCAGGTAATGAAAAACTGTTTTTT.

The V and J genes are TRBV6-4 and TRBJ2-3, with 8 positions matching TRBD2. The CDR3 length is 15 residues. Trimming took 5 bases from V and 6 from J; bases not matched to a gene: 10. Germline V gene sequence: CDR1 MRHNA, CDR2 SNTAGT. DNA of the CDR3: TGTGCCAGCAGTCTAGCGGGCAATGCAGGCGATACGCAGTATTTT. Encoded protein: CASSLAGNAGDTQYF.

The chain is built from TRBV27 and TRBJ1-5; D perhaps matches TRBD1 (6 bases). Germline V gene lookup returns CDR1 MNHEY and CDR2 SMNVEV (reference sequence). This CDR3 is 16 amino acids long. V was trimmed by 2 bases and J by 0 bases, leaving 11 bases between them. CDR3: CASSLIGGYSNQPQHF. In DNA form, the CDR3 reads TGTGCCAGCAGTTTAATAGGGGGATATAGCAATCAGCCCCAGCATTTT.

The chain couples TRBV10-3 to TRBJ2-4, with a tentative D call TRBD2 (6 bases). The germline V and J ends were trimmed by 3 bases and 0 bases, with 9 bases remaining between them. The CDR3 covers 15 residues. Looked up from germline, CDR1 is ENHRY and CDR2 is SYGVKD. Here the CDR3 DNA reads TGTGCCATCAGTGAATTGGGGGGAGCCAAAAACATTCAGTACTTC. Protein: CAISELGGAKNIQYF.

The V call is TRBV9, the J call TRBJ2-2, with D hard to call. Germline lookup yields CDR1 SGDLS and CDR2 YYNGEE. The CDR3 has 13 amino acids. V was shortened by 2 bases and J by 6 bases, with 8 bases between the two germline ends. The CDR3 nucleotides are TGTGCCAGCAGCGTTGAACGTGCCGGGGAGCTGTTTTTT. This gives the protein CASSVERAGELFF. The variable domain in full, completed from reference TRBV9 and TRBJ2-2, reads DSGVTQTPKHLITATGQRVTLRCSPRSGDLSVYWYQQSLDQGLQFLIQYYNGEERAKGNILERFSAQQFPDLHSELNLSSLELGDSALYFCASSVERAGELFFGEGSRLTVL.

The chain uses TRBV7-9 and TRBJ2-5, with D possibly being TRBD2 (5 bases). V was shortened by 4 bases and J by 3 bases, with 9 bases between the two germline ends. The CDR3 has 13 residues. Germline CDR1 is SEHNR and CDR2 is FQNEAQ (reference sequence). In nucleotides, the CDR3 is TGTGCCAGCAGCTCCCCCGGGAAAGAGACCCAGTACTTC. Translation: CASSSPGKETQYF. The complete variable domain, with remaining parts taken from reference TRBV7-9 and TRBJ2-5, reads DTGVSQNPRHKITKRGQNVTFRCDPISEHNRLYWYRQTLGQGPEFLTYFQNEAQLEKSRLLSDRFSAERPKGSFSTLEIQRTEQGDSAMYLCASSSPGKETQYFGPGTRLLVL.

The CDR3 loop reads CASSIQGARTYNEQFF. The CDR3 region has the DNA TGCGCCAGCAGCATTCAGGGGGCTCGCACCTACAATGAGCAGTTCTTC. V gene TRBV5-1 combines with J gene TRBJ2-1; TRBD1 matches at 8 bases. Germline CDR1 and CDR2: SGHRS and YFSETQ. This CDR3 region has 16 residues. The junction had 8 bases not matched to a gene; V was cut back by 4 bases and J by 2 bases.

The chain combines TRBV7-9 with TRBJ1-2; D is perhaps TRBD1 (6 bases). CDR1 SEHNR and CDR2 FQNEAQ come from the germline V gene (reference sequence). This CDR3 has 14 residues. The germline V and J ends were trimmed by 4 bases and 3 bases, with 12 bases remaining between them. Written as DNA, the CDR3 is TGTGCCAGCAGCTACGGGGGCGCCCACTATGGCTACACCTTC. It specifies CASSYGGAHYGYTF.

This chain connects TRBV9 to TRBJ2-2; TRBD2 agrees at 9 bases. CDR1 is SGDLS, CDR2 YYNGEE, per germline. V shed 3 bases, J shed 6 bases, and the junction held 9 bases outside the gene matches. The CDR3 is made up of 16 amino acids. This CDR3 is CASSGQTSGHAGELFF. As DNA, the CDR3 is TGTGCCAGCAGCGGACAGACTAGCGGACACGCCGGGGAGCTGTTTTTT.